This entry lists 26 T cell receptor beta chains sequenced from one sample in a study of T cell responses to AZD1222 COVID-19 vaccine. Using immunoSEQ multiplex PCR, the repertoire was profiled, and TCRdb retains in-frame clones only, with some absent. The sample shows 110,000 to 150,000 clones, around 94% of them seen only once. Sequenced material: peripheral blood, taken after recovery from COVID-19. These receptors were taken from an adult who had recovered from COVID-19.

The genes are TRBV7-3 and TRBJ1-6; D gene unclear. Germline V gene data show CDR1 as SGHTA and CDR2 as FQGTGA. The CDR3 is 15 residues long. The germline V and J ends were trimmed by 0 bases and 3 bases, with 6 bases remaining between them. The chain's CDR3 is CASSLTGDYNSPLHF. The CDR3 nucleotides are TGTGCCAGCAGCTTAACGGGTGACTATAATTCACCCCTCCACTTT.

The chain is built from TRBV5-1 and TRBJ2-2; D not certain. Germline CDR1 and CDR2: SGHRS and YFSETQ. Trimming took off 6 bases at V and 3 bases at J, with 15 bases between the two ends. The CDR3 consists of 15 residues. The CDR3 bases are TGCGCCAGCACAGACGGTAGTGCGGACACCGGGGAGCTGTTTTTT. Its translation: CASTDGSADTGELFF.

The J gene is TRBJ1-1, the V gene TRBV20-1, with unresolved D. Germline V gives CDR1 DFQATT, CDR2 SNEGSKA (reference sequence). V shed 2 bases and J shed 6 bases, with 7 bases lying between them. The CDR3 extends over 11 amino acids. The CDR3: CSARRAAEAFF. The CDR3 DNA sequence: TGCAGTGCTAGACGGGCAGCTGAAGCTTTCTTT.

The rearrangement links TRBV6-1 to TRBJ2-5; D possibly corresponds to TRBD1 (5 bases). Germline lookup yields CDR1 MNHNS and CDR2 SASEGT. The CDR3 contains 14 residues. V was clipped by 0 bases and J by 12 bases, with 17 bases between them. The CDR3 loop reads CASSEAPGLFTKYF. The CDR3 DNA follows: TGTGCCAGCAGTGAAGCCCCAGGGCTGTTTACAAAGTACTTC.

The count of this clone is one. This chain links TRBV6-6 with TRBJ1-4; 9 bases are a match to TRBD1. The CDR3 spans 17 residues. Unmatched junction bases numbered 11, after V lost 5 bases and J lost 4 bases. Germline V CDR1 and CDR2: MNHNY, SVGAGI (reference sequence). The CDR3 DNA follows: TGTGCCAGCAGTCCCTCCCGAACAGGGGGCGGTAATGAAAAACTGTTTTTT. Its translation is CASSPSRTGGGNEKLFF.

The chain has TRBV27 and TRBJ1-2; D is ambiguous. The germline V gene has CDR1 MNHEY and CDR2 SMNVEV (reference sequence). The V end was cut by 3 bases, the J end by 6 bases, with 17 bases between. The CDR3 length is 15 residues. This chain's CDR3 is CASSFKGGGLNGYTF. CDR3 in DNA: TGTGCCAGCAGTTTTAAGGGTGGAGGGTTGAATGGCTACACCTTC.

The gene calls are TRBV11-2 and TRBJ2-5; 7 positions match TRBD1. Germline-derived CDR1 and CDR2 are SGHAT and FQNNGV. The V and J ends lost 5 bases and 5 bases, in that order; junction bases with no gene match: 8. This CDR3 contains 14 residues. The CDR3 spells CASSTTGLGETQYF. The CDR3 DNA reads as TGTGCCAGCAGCACGACAGGGCTAGGGGAGACCCAGTACTTC.

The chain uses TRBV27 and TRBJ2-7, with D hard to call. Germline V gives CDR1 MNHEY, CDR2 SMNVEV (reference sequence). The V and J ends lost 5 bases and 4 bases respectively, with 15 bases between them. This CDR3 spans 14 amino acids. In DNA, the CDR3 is TGTGCCAGCAGTCCTACTCCTAGTTTGTACGAGCAGTACTTC. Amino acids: CASSPTPSLYEQYF.

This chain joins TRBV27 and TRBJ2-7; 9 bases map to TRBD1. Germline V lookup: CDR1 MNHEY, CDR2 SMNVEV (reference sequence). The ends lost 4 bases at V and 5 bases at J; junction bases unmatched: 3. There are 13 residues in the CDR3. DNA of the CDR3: TGTGCCAGCAGTTGGGACAGGGCCAACGAGCAGTACTTC. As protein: CASSWDRANEQYF.

CDR3 region: CASRDMDRNYEQYF. CDR3 nucleotides: TGTGCCAGCAGGGATATGGACAGGAATTACGAGCAGTACTTC. The chain is built from TRBV6-5 and TRBJ2-7, with 7 bases lining up with TRBD1. The germline V gene has CDR1 MNHEY and CDR2 SVGAGI. This CDR3 comprises 14 residues. The trim removed 6 bases at V and 4 bases at J, leaving 9 bases unmatched.

The CDR3 region is CASSPQSPMNTEAFF. The CDR3 DNA is TGTGCCAGCAGCCCCCAGTCTCCAATGAACACTGAAGCTTTCTTT. This chain uses TRBV11-2 with TRBJ1-1; D remains ambiguous. The V and J ends lost 5 bases and 0 bases respectively, with 13 bases between them. Germline CDR1 SGHAT, CDR2 FQNNGV. The CDR3 length is 15 residues.

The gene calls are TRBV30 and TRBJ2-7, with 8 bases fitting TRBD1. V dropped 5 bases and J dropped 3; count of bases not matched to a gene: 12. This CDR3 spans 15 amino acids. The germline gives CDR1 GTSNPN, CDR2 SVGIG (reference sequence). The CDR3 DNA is TGTGCCTGGGAAAGGTCCGGGACAGGAGGCTACGAGCAGTACTTC. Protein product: CAWERSGTGGYEQYF.

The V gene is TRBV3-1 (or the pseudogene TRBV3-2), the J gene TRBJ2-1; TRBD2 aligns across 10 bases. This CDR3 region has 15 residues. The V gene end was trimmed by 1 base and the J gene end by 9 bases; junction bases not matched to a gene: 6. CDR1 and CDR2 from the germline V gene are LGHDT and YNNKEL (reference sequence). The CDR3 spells CASSQVLAGALEQFF. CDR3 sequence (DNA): TGTGCCAGCAGCCAAGTTCTAGCGGGAGCTCTTGAGCAGTTCTTC.

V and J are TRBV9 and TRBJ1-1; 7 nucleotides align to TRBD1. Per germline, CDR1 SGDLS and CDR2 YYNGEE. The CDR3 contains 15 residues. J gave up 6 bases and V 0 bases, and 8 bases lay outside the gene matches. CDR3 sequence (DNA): TGTGCCAGCAGCGTAGCCCAGACAGGGTCGGCTGAAGCTTTCTTT. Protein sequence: CASSVAQTGSAEAFF.

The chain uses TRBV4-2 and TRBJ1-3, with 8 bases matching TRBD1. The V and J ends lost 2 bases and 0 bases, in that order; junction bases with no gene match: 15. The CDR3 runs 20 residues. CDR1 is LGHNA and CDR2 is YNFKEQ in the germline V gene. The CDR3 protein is CASSQNWARTGQSSGNTIYF. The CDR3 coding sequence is TGTGCCAGCAGCCAAAATTGGGCGAGGACAGGGCAGAGCTCTGGAAACACCATATATTTT.

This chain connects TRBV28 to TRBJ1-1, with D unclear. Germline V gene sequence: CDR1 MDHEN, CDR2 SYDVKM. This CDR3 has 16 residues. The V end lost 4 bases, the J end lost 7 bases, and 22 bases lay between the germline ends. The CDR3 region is CASSSLTWGDSGEAFF. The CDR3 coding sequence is TGTGCCAGCAGTTCCCTTACATGGGGAGATAGTGGTGAAGCTTTCTTT. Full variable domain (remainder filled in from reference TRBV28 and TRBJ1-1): DVKVTQSSRYLVKRTGEKVFLECVQDMDHENMFWYRQDPGLGLRLIYFSYDVKMKEKGDIPEGYSVSREKKERFSLILESASTNQTSMYLCASSSLTWGDSGEAFFGQGTRLTVV.

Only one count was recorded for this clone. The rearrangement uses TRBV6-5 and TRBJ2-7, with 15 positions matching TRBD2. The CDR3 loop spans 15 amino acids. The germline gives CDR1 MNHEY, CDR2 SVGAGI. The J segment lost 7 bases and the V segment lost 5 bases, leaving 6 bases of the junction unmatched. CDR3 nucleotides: TGTGCCAGCAGTCCCGGACTAGCGGGAGGGCCTGAGCAGTACTTC. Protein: CASSPGLAGGPEQYF.

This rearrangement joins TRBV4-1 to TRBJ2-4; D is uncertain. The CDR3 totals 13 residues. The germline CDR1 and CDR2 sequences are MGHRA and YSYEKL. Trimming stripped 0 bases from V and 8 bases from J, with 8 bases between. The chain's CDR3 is CASSQEAMDIQYF. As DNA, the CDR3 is TGCGCCAGCAGCCAAGAAGCAATGGACATTCAGTACTTC.

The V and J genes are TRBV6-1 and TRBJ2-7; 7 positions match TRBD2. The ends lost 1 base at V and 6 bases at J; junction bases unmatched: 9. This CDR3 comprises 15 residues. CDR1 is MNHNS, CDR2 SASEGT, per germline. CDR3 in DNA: TGTGCCAGCAGTGAAGTTCGGGGCGGGAGCGGCGAGCAGTACTTC. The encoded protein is CASSEVRGGSGEQYF.

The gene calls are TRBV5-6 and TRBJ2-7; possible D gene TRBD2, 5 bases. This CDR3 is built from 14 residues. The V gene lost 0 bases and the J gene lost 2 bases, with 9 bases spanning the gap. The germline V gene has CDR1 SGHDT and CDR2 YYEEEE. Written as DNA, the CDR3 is TGTGCCAGCAGCTTGGCGGGGAGACCCTACGAGCAGTACTTC. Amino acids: CASSLAGRPYEQYF.

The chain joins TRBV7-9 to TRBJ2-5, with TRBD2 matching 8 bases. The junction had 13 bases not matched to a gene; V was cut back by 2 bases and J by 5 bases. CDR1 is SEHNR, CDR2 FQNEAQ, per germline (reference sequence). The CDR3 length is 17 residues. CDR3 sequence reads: CASSLRPVAGIYETQYF. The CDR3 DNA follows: TGTGCCAGCAGCTTACGTCCGGTAGCGGGGATATATGAGACCCAGTACTTC.

The CDR3: CASRARLEASEAFF. CDR3 nucleotide sequence: TGTGCCAGCAGGGCACGGCTGGAGGCCTCTGAAGCTTTCTTT. The chain is built from TRBV6-5 and TRBJ1-1; the D is unclear. The length of the CDR3 is 14 residues. Germline assignment: CDR1 MNHEY and CDR2 SVGAGI. Trimming removed 6 bases from V and 6 bases from J, with 17 bases in between.

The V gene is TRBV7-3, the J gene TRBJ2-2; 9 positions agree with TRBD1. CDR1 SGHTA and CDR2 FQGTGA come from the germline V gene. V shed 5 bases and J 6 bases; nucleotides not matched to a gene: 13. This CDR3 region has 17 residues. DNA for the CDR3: TGTGCCAGCAGCCCCGTCACAGGGGGCGCAGGGGCCGGGGAGCTGTTTTTT. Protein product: CASSPVTGGAGAGELFF.

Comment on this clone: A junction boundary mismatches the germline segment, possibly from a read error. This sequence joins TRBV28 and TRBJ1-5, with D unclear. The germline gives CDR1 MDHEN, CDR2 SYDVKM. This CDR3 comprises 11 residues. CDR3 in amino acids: CASSGSQPQHF. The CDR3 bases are TGTGCGAGCAGTGGGAGTCAGCCCCAGCATTTT. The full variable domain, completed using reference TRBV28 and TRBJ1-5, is DVKVTQSSRYLVKRTGEKVFLECVQDMDHENMFWYRQDPGLGLRLIYFSYDVKMKEKGDIPEGYSVSREKKERFSLILESASTNQTSMYLCASSGSQPQHFGDGTRLSIL.

The CDR3 is CASSQISGTERNSPLHF. The CDR3, as DNA: TGTGCCAGCTCACAGATTTCTGGGACCGAAAGGAATTCACCCCTCCACTTT. The chain employs TRBV18 and TRBJ1-6; weak D call: TRBD1 (5 bases). Germline V gives CDR1 KGHSH, CDR2 LQKENI. The germline V and J ends were trimmed by 4 bases and 7 bases, with 20 bases remaining between them. The length of the CDR3 is 17 residues.

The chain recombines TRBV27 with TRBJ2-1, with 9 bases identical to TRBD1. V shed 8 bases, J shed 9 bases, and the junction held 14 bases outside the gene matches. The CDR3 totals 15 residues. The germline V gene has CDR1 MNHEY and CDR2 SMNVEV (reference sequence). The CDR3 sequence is CASGDSPGQGTEQFF. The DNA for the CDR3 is TGTGCCAGCGGGGATTCCCCGGGACAGGGCACTGAGCAGTTCTTC.